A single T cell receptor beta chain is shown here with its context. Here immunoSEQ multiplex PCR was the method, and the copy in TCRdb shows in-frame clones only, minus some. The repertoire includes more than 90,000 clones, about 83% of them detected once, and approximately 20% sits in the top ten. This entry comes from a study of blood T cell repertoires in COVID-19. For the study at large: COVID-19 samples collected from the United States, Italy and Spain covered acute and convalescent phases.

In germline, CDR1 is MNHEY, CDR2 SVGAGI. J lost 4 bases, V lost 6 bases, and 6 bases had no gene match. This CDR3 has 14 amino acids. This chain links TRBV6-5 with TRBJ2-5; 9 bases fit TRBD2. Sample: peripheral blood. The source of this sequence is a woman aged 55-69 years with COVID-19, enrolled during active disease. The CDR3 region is CASSGGGASETQYF. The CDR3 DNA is TGTGCCAGCAGCGGCGGGGGGGCATCAGAGACCCAGTACTTC.